A selection of T cell receptor beta chains follows, all from one sample in a study of shared clonotypes between healthy human individuals. Using immunoSEQ multiplex PCR, the repertoire was profiled, and TCRdb retains in-frame clones only, with some absent. The sample lists roughly 1,000,000 clones, 70% to 80% seen once, with roughly 0.65% in the top ten. Sequencing used memory CD4+ T cells from PBMCs. These receptor sequences come from a young man in good health. Some clones in this sample may be carry-over from other donors' samples. Each CDR3 is given with its conserved first and last residue. Fields, in order: clone size, D gene, J gene, V gene, CDR3 DNA, CDR3 protein. The D gene is left open where the match is weak. The size field is filled for only some rows; it gives once, few, many or a size class.

.,TRBD1,TRBJ1-3,TRBV12-5,TGTGCTAGTGGTTTGGTAGCAGGGGGCCACGCCTTATACTCTGGAAACACCATATATTTT,CASGLVAGGHALYSGNTIYF
.,TRBD1,TRBJ1-1,TRBV6-5,TGTGCCAGCAGTTACCGGACAGGGGGCGTTGGCACTGAAGCTTTCTTT,CASSYRTGGVGTEAFF
.,TRBD2,TRBJ2-7,TRBV2,TGTGCCAGCAGTGAAGCAGCGACTAGCGGGAACGACGAGCAGTACTTC,CASSEAATSGNDEQYF
few,.,TRBJ1-3,TRBV19,TGTGCCAGTAGTATCTCTGGAAACACCATATATTTT,CASSISGNTIYF
.,.,TRBJ2-7,TRBV18,TGTGCCAGCTCACCCGGGACAACCTACGAGCAGTACTTC,CASSPGTTYEQYF
.,TRBD2,TRBJ2-1,TRBV28,TGTGCCAGCAGTTTACGGCGGGAGGGCCCATACAACTACAATGAGCAGTTCTTC,CASSLRREGPYNYNEQFF
.,.,TRBJ2-5,TRBV27,TGTGCCAGCAGGCCGGAAGAGACCCAGTACTTC,CASRPEETQYF
.,.,TRBJ1-1,TRBV5-1,TGCGCCAGCAGCTTGGGGTCGCAGTTAGACCAAGCTTTCTTT,CASSLGSQLDQAFF
.,TRBD2,TRBJ2-7,TRBV14,TGTGCCAGCAGCCCAACTAGCGGGAGGGCGTACGAGCAGTACTTC,CASSPTSGRAYEQYF
.,.,TRBJ2-7,TRBV4-2,TGTGCCAGCAGCACGGTACTAGCTGAGAGTTCCTACGAGCAGTACTTC,CASSTVLAESSYEQYF
.,TRBD1,TRBJ1-1,TRBV2,TGTGCCAGCACCGACAGGGCAGGGAACACTGAAGCTTTCTTT,CASTDRAGNTEAFF
.,TRBD2,TRBJ2-1,TRBV5-4,TGTGCCAGCAGCTTGGAAGCGGGGTCATACAATGAGCAGTTCTTC,CASSLEAGSYNEQFF
.,.,TRBJ2-2,TRBV28,TGTGCCAGCAGTTTATGGAGGTTCGCGAACACCGGGGAGCTGTTTTTT,CASSLWRFANTGELFF
.,TRBD1,TRBJ1-5,TRBV2,TGTGCCAGCAGCCCCGAGGGGGCCGGGCAGCCCCAGCATTTT,CASSPEGAGQPQHF
many,.,TRBJ1-1,TRBV29-1,TGCAGCGTTGCAGGGGTTGAAGCTTTCTTT,CSVAGVEAFF
.,TRBD1,TRBJ2-7,TRBV6-6,TGTGCCAGCAGTTACTGGGCAGGGGGCGGCTCCTACGAGCAGTACTTC,CASSYWAGGGSYEQYF
.,TRBD1,TRBJ1-2,TRBV28,TGTGCCAGCAGTCCACCATACAGGGGGATTGGCTACACCTTC,CASSPPYRGIGYTF
.,TRBD1,TRBJ1-1,TRBV4-2,TGTGCCAGCAGCCAAGAGGGACAGGGCGCAGGGGGCACTGAAGCTTTCTTT,CASSQEGQGAGGTEAFF
.,.,TRBJ1-1,TRBV5-4,TGTGCCAGCAGCTCGGAGGTCAGGGCGGGCACTGAAGCTTTCTTT,CASSSEVRAGTEAFF
.,TRBD1,TRBJ2-3,TRBV29-1,TGCACCACCCGGCCCGGGACAGGGGGCACAGATACGCAGTATTTT,CTTRPGTGGTDTQYF
few,TRBD1,TRBJ1-1,TRBV18,TGTGCCAGCTCACCTCCGGGACAGGGGAACACTGAAGCTTTCTTT,CASSPPGQGNTEAFF
.,.,TRBJ2-1,TRBV28,TGTGCCAGCAGTAGATCTCAGGGAAAAGGCTACAATGAGCAGTTCTTC,CASSRSQGKGYNEQFF
.,.,TRBJ1-6,TRBV5-1,TGCGCCAGCAGCATATCAGGGGTTCCTAATTCACCCCTCCACTTT,CASSISGVPNSPLHF
.,TRBD1,TRBJ2-7,TRBV11-2,TGTGCCAGCAGCAAAGCAGCCGGGACAGGGTCCTACGAGCAGTACTTC,CASSKAAGTGSYEQYF
.,.,TRBJ1-4,TRBV7-9,TGTGCCAGCAGCCGTGCTGAAAAACTGTTTTTT,CASSRAEKLFF
few,.,TRBJ2-5,TRBV9,TGTGCCAGCAGCCTTTTGGGGACCACAGGCGAGACCCAGTACTTC,CASSLLGTTGETQYF
.,TRBD2,TRBJ2-1,TRBV14,TGTGCCAGCAGCCTTATAGGACTAGCGGGGTACAATGAGCAGTTCTTC,CASSLIGLAGYNEQFF
.,.,TRBJ1-5,TRBV18,TGTGCCAGCTCACCACCCGGGAGCGGCAATCAGCCCCAGCATTTT,CASSPPGSGNQPQHF
.,.,TRBJ1-5,TRBV9,TGTGCCAGCAGCGTAGGGGGAGGGGCGATCCAGCCCCAGCATTTT,CASSVGGGAIQPQHF
.,.,TRBJ2-7,TRBV28,TGTGCCAGCAGTTTAAGGGCAGCCCAAAGCTCCTACGAGCAGTACTTC,CASSLRAAQSSYEQYF
.,TRBD2,TRBJ2-2,TRBV5-1,TGCGCCAGCAGCTGGGCGAGCGGGAGGGCGAACACCGGGGAGCTGTTTTTT,CASSWASGRANTGELFF
.,.,TRBJ1-5,TRBV6-4,TGTGCCAGCAGTCTACAGGGTGGCAATCAGCCCCAGCATTTT,CASSLQGGNQPQHF
once,.,TRBJ1-3,TRBV19,TGTGCCAGCACCTCTAGGGGGACCTCTGGAAACACCATATATTTT,CASTSRGTSGNTIYF
.,.,TRBJ1-1,TRBV9,TGTGCCAGCACCCCCATCCCCCCTCTCGAAACTTTCTTT,CASTPIPPLETFF
.,.,TRBJ2-2,TRBV5-4,TGTGCCACCCAGCCCCGGAACACCGGGGAGCTGTTTTTT,CATQPRNTGELFF
.,.,TRBJ2-7,TRBV6-1,TGTGCCAGCATGAGAATCCCCTACGAGCAGTACTTC,CASMRIPYEQYF
few,TRBD1,TRBJ1-3,TRBV7-9,TGTGCCAGCAGCGTTGGGACAGGAAGCTCTGGAAACACCATATATTTT,CASSVGTGSSGNTIYF
.,TRBD1,TRBJ1-1,TRBV5-1,TGCGCCAGCAGCTACGGAACGGACAGGGGGCAAACTGAAGCTTTCTTT,CASSYGTDRGQTEAFF
.,.,TRBJ2-4,TRBV9,TGTGCCAGCAGCTCCCAACAGGGGAGGGACATTCAGTACTTC,CASSSQQGRDIQYF
.,TRBD1,TRBJ2-3,TRBV5-1,TGCGCCAGCGGGGGACAGGGCACAGATACGCAGTATTTT,CASGGQGTDTQYF
few,.,TRBJ2-7,TRBV29-1,TGCAGCGTCATCCGGGACTCCTCCTACGAGCAGTACTTC,CSVIRDSSYEQYF
.,TRBD1,TRBJ1-2,TRBV6-5,TGTGCCAGCAGCCGGGCGGACAGGGCTTCCTATGGCTACACCTTC,CASSRADRASYGYTF
.,.,TRBJ1-5,TRBV5-1,TGCGCCAGCAAAGTATCACCTTCCCCGGATCAGCCCCAGCATTTT,CASKVSPSPDQPQHF
.,.,TRBJ1-2,TRBV7-2,TGTGCCAGCAGCTTAGTGTCTGGGGAGTTGGGTGGCTACACCTTC,CASSLVSGELGGYTF
.,TRBD1,TRBJ2-5,TRBV6-5,TGTGCCAGCAGTTACGCGCCCGCAGGGGGCGAAGAGACCCAGTACTTC,CASSYAPAGGEETQYF
.,.,TRBJ2-7,TRBV6-6,TGTGCCAGCAGTTACGCCCTAGCGCCGAAATACGAGCAGTACTTC,CASSYALAPKYEQYF
.,.,TRBJ2-7,TRBV19,TGTGCCAGTAGTACGAGGCCCCCGTACGAGCAGTACTTC,CASSTRPPYEQYF
once,.,TRBJ1-2,TRBV5-5,TGTGCCAGCAGCCGCGACAGACGCTATGGCTACACCTTC,CASSRDRRYGYTF
once,TRBD2,TRBJ2-7,TRBV5-4,TGTGCCAGCAGCTTGGAGGGGTTTAGCGGGAGGCCACGGCAGTACTTC,CASSLEGFSGRPRQYF
.,.,TRBJ1-3,TRBV5-1,TGCGCCAGCAGTCCCGACGGGACCTCTGGAAACACCATATATTTT,CASSPDGTSGNTIYF
.,TRBD1,TRBJ1-1,TRBV9,TGTGCCAGCAGCCCAGGGACAGGGGGCACTGAAGCTTTCTTT,CASSPGTGGTEAFF
few,.,TRBJ2-2,TRBV10-3,TGTGCCGCCCGGACCCTCGTGGGCACCGGGGAGCTGTTTTTT,CAARTLVGTGELFF
.,.,TRBJ1-2,TRBV28,TGTGCCAGCAGACCACCCGGGGGGGGCTACACCTTC,CASRPPGGGYTF
.,.,TRBJ2-4,TRBV11-2,TGTGCCAGCAGCGGGGGACAAGCAAACATTCAGTACTTC,CASSGGQANIQYF
.,TRBD1,TRBJ1-5,TRBV28,TGTGCCAGCCTTAAAACTCAGGGGGATCAGCCCCAGCATTTT,CASLKTQGDQPQHF